The next 15 T cell receptor beta chains were all read from a single sample in a study of CD8 T cells in ankylosing spondylitis. TCRdb analysed the 5' RACE reads with MiXCR anew, one entry per CDR3 protein. There are about 250,000 distinct CDR3 sequences in the sample; 7% to 10% occur only once, and about 5% lies in the top ten. The sequenced material came from blood, either unsorted or a sorted T cell fraction (not recorded which). Source of these receptors: a female donor with ankylosing spondylitis or in good health (not recorded which).

This clonotype was detected ten times or more. The rearrangement links TRBV7-8 to TRBJ2-7; a weak D match, TRBD2 (5 bases). Between the trimmed V and J ends, which lost 1 base and 1 base, there was a span of 8 bases. Germline V gene lookup returns CDR1 SGHVS and CDR2 FQNEAQ. This CDR3 spans 14 amino acids. In DNA, the CDR3 is TGTGCCAGCAGCTTAGAAAGGGAGTCCTACGAGCAGTACTTC. This sequence encodes CASSLERESYEQYF.

A note on this clonotype: It may be a read error: a sequence one base away is much more abundant. The rearrangement links TRBV7-2 to TRBJ2-5; 8 bases agree with TRBD1. This CDR3 spans 16 amino acids. Germline CDR1 and CDR2: SGHTA and FQGNSA. DNA of the CDR3: TGTGCCGGCAGCTTTATCCGGACAGGGACGAGGGAGACCCAGTACTTC. It specifies CAGSFIRTGTRETQYF.

This clonotype was counted at least ten times. This chain connects TRBV6-6 to TRBJ1-1, with D unclear. The CDR3 contains 12 residues. Germline V gene sequence: CDR1 MNHNY, CDR2 SVGAGI (reference sequence). Trimming stripped 7 bases from V and 8 bases from J, with 14 bases between. CDR3 loop: CASTGTGLEAFF. CDR3 DNA: TGTGCCAGCACCGGAACGGGTTTGGAAGCTTTCTTT.

This clonotype was recorded many times. The chain carries TRBV6-1 and TRBJ1-2; 12 positions agree with TRBD1. Germline CDR1 and CDR2: MNHNS and SASEGT. The junction had 11 bases not matched to a gene; V was cut back by 6 bases and J by 12 bases. CDR3 size: 14 residues. The CDR3 coding sequence is TGTGCCAGCAGGGACGGGACAGGGGGCAGAACGGACACCTTC. Translating gives CASRDGTGGRTDTF.

The chain carries TRBV7-2 and TRBJ1-2; a weak D match, TRBD1 (5 bases). With 2 bases removed from V and 2 bases from J, the gap between germline ends came to 12 bases. This CDR3 is 15 amino acids long. In germline, CDR1 is SGHTA, CDR2 FQGNSA. The CDR3 sequence: CASSLTRTGNYGYTF. DNA of the CDR3: TGTGCCAGCAGCTTAACCCGCACAGGAAACTATGGCTACACCTTC.

In DNA, the CDR3 is TGTGCCAGCAAGGGCGGATTCTATGGCTACACCTTC. This translates into CASKGGFYGYTF. The chain has TRBV6-5 and TRBJ1-2; no firm D call. Germline V CDR1 and CDR2: MNHEY, SVGAGI. Trimming left V 7 bases short and J 4 bases short, with 10 bases between. This CDR3 has 12 amino acids.

This clonotype was recorded many times. The chain recombines TRBV5-1 with TRBJ2-3, with a possible D match to TRBD2 (6 bases). The V and J ends lost 5 bases and 0 bases respectively, with 16 bases between them. Germline lookup yields CDR1 SGHRS and CDR2 YFSETQ. The CDR3 length is 16 residues. CDR3 DNA: TGCGCCAGCAGTCGCGGGACTCTCCGGAGCACAGATACGCAGTATTTT. Encoded protein: CASSRGTLRSTDTQYF.

This clonotype was counted many times. The genes are TRBV7-8 and TRBJ2-5, with 7 nucleotides matching TRBD1. The germline V gene has CDR1 SGHVS and CDR2 FQNEAQ. The V gene end was trimmed by 4 bases and the J gene end by 3 bases; junction bases not matched to a gene: 11. The CDR3 is 16 residues long. The CDR3 reads CASSSIRGQIKETQYF. The CDR3 coding sequence is TGTGCCAGCAGCTCCATTAGGGGGCAGATAAAAGAGACCCAGTACTTC.

Comments on this clonotype: This may come from a read error, since a much larger clone is one base off. This rearrangement joins TRBV6-1 to TRBJ2-1; 10 bases are a match to TRBD1. Looked up from germline, CDR1 is MNHNS and CDR2 is SASEGT. The CDR3 spans 17 residues. The CDR3 DNA reads TGTGCCGGCAGTCCGGGACAGGGGCTGAGCTCCTACAATGAGCAGTTCTTC. As protein: CAGSPGQGLSSYNEQFF.

As regards this clonotype: A much larger clone lies one base from this, so it may be a read error. The chain links TRBV19 to TRBJ2-1; 9 bases fit TRBD1. V shed 5 bases and J 7 bases; nucleotides not matched to a gene: 3. This CDR3 is 13 amino acids long. Germline V gives CDR1 LNHDA, CDR2 SQIVND (reference sequence). This chain's CDR3 is CASSATGGNEQFF. The DNA for the CDR3 is TGTGCCAGTAGTGCGACAGGGGGGAATGAGCAGTTCTTC.

This clonotype was detected many times. The chain combines TRBV6-5 with TRBJ2-2; a weak D match, TRBD1 (5 bases). V lost 3 bases to trimming and J lost 2 bases, with 13 bases between them. CDR1 and CDR2 from the germline V gene are MNHEY and SVGAGI. The CDR3 extends over 16 amino acids. CDR3 sequence reads: CASSYNPGINTGELFF. The DNA of the CDR3 is TGTGCCAGCAGTTATAATCCAGGGATCAACACCGGGGAGCTGTTTTTT.

This rearrangement joins TRBV28 to TRBJ2-1; D might be TRBD1 (5 bases). Germline values: CDR1 MDHEN, CDR2 SYDVKM. Deletions cut 7 bases from V and 10 bases from J, with 11 bases between. The CDR3 length is 11 residues. CDR3 nucleotides: TGTGCCAGCACCCGTAGGGGAGAGCAGTTCTTC. Amino acids: CASTRRGEQFF.

The V gene is TRBV12-3 or TRBV12-4, the J gene TRBJ2-1; the match to TRBD2 covers 10 bases. V was clipped by 5 bases and J by 5 bases; unmatched bases: 3. The CDR3 has 14 amino acids. The CDR3 coding sequence is TGTGCCAGCAGTGAGCGGGAGGGCCACAATGAGCAGTTCTTC. The encoded protein is CASSEREGHNEQFF.

As concerns this clonotype: One junction end does not reproduce the germline sequence, and a read error may be involved. V gene TRBV5-1 combines with J gene TRBJ2-5, with no clear D. Germline CDR1 is SGHRS and CDR2 is YFSETQ. The CDR3 extends over 14 amino acids. The CDR3 loop reads CASSLKLSEETQYF. In DNA, the CDR3 is TGCGCCAGTAGCTTGAAACTAAGTGAGGAGACCCAGTACTTC. The variable domain in full, completed from reference TRBV5-1 and TRBJ2-5, reads KAGVTQTPRYLIKTRGQQVTLSCSPISGHRSVSWYQQTPGQGLQFLFEYFSETQRNKGNFPGRFSGRQFSNSRSEMNVSTLELGDSALYLCASSLKLSEETQYFGPGTRLLVL.

This clonotype was seen only once. Just one base apart from a much larger clone, this may be a read error. The chain couples TRBV20-1 to TRBJ2-1; D remains ambiguous. Deletions cut 5 bases from V and 9 bases from J, with 23 bases between. The CDR3 sequence is 15 residues long. CDR1 and CDR2 from the germline V gene are DFQATT and SNEGSKA (reference sequence). CDR3 DNA sequence: TGCAGTGCTCCCTTAATACACGTGGGTGTGGTTGAGCAGTTCTTC. As protein: CSAPLIHVGVVEQFF.